This is a list of T cell receptor beta chains from one sample in a study of CD8 T cells in Susac syndrome. TCRdb itself ran the immunoSEQ multiplex PCR reads through MiXCR, one entry per CDR3 protein. The sample consists of about 120,000 distinct CDR3 sequences, about 90% of them appearing once. Sequenced: CD4+ T cells from PBMCs. These receptors were taken from a human donor in good health. The CDR3 runs from the conserved cysteine through the conserved F or W. Fields, in order: V gene, CDR3 protein.

V: TRBV20-1
CDR3: CSARIAGGPDNEQFF

V: TRBV27
CDR3: CASSLGWRTDTQYF

V: TRBV4-3
CDR3: CASSPQMAGNQPQHF

V: TRBV29-1
CDR3: CSVDEGLNTEAFF

V: TRBV13
CDR3: CASSNRGGVNYEQYF

V: TRBV6-2/TRBV6-3
CDR3: CASSYKGQLISNYGYTF

V: TRBV12-3/TRBV12-4
CDR3: CASRLERDTQYF

V: TRBV6-2/TRBV6-3
CDR3: CASRPPHLLPSGRSTDTQYF

V: TRBV6-1
CDR3: CASAPGPSGRGDTQYF

V: TRBV14
CDR3: CASSLYRDADTQYF

V: TRBV20-1
CDR3: CSATPGPEAFF

V: TRBV18
CDR3: CASSTVYEQYF

V: TRBV7-2
CDR3: CASSLERIMIYGYTF

V: TRBV10-3
CDR3: CAISEEGGNIQYF

V: TRBV29-1
CDR3: CSVEQGYEQYF

V: TRBV12-3/TRBV12-4
CDR3: CASSNPARHYEQYF

V: TRBV29-1
CDR3: CSVDRAGGPDEQFF

V: TRBV11-2
CDR3: CASSFPPMDRSSEQYF

V: TRBV19
CDR3: CASSIFSGLGYNEQFF

V: TRBV7-9
CDR3: CASSRGGTLDTEAFF

V: TRBV29-1
CDR3: CSVVLEPRGNEQFF

V: TRBV29-1
CDR3: CSVTQTGVPTANYGYTF

V: TRBV6-2/TRBV6-3
CDR3: CASSPGTSEQETQYF

V: TRBV20-1
CDR3: CSASRGPSNTGELFF

V: TRBV12-3/TRBV12-4
CDR3: CASSWDSYEQYF

V: TRBV19
CDR3: CASSQAPNNEQFF

V: TRBV9
CDR3: CASSVDRMNSPLHF

V: TRBV5-1
CDR3: CASSAVGAGQETQYF